One and the same sample provided the 13 T cell receptor beta chains below, sequenced in a study of blood T cell repertoires in COVID-19. Profiling relied on immunoSEQ multiplex PCR, and the TCRdb table lists in-frame clones only, not all of them. The sample yields 250,000 to 400,000 clones, more than 75% seen once. Specimen: peripheral blood. All receptors come from a man between 45 and 60 years old with active or convalescent COVID-19.

This chain joins TRBV9 and TRBJ1-4, with D possibly TRBD1 on 6 matching bases. Germline V lookup: CDR1 SGDLS, CDR2 YYNGEE. V was cut by 3 bases and J by 8 bases, with 14 bases left in between. The CDR3 is 14 amino acids. DNA for the CDR3: TGTGCCAGCAGCGCAGGGGCGTGGGGGGAAAAACTGTTTTTT. Translation gives CASSAGAWGEKLFF.

CDR3 in amino acids: CASSPQGAETQYF. CDR3 DNA: TGTGCCAGCTCACCACAGGGGGCAGAGACCCAGTACTTC. This chain links TRBV18 with TRBJ2-5; 7 nucleotides align to TRBD1. CDR1 KGHSH and CDR2 LQKENI come from the germline V gene. Trimming took 1 base from V and 4 from J; bases not matched to a gene: 0. The CDR3 is 13 amino acids.

This chain links TRBV30 with TRBJ1-2; 10 nucleotides match TRBD1. V dropped 5 bases and J dropped 4; count of bases not matched to a gene: 10. Germline CDR1 reads GTSNPN; CDR2 reads SVGIG (reference sequence). The CDR3 consists of 15 residues. In DNA form, the CDR3 reads TGTGCCTGGTTTTTTGAGGACAGGGGGGGCTATGGCTACACCTTC. It is translated as CAWFFEDRGGYGYTF.

CDR3: CASLLAGFTDTQYF. Here the CDR3 DNA reads TGTGCCAGCCTACTAGCGGGGTTCACAGATACGCAGTATTTT. The J gene is TRBJ2-3, the V gene TRBV6-6; 10 bases match TRBD2. V shed 8 bases and J 2 bases; nucleotides not matched to a gene: 4. Germline assignment: CDR1 MNHNY and CDR2 SVGAGI (reference sequence). This CDR3 is built from 14 residues.

This clone came up a few times. CDR3 nucleotide sequence: TGTGCCAGCAGCGGCCTCCGGAGGAATGAGCAGTTCTTC. Its translation: CASSGLRRNEQFF. The rearrangement links TRBV7-2 to TRBJ2-1; D perhaps matches TRBD2 (5 bases). CDR1 is SGHTA and CDR2 is FQGNSA in the germline V gene. The V and J ends lost 5 bases and 7 bases respectively, with 12 bases between them. This CDR3 has 13 residues.

The DNA for the CDR3 is TGTGCCAGTAGTGGGCCAGGGGACAGGCGCGGCTACACCTTC. This gives the protein CASSGPGDRRGYTF. The chain uses TRBV19 and TRBJ1-2; 8 nucleotides align to TRBD1. This CDR3 is built from 14 residues. V shed 5 bases and J 8 bases; nucleotides not matched to a gene: 10. Looked up from germline, CDR1 is LNHDA and CDR2 is SQIVND (reference sequence).

This sequence joins TRBV28 and TRBJ1-2, with 8 nucleotides matching TRBD1. CDR1 and CDR2 (germline): MDHEN, SYDVKM. V trimming: 1 base; J trimming: 4 bases; junction bases outside the gene matches: 2. The CDR3 is 14 amino acids. The CDR3 here is CASSLSGQGYGYTF. The CDR3 DNA is TGTGCCAGCAGTTTATCAGGACAGGGCTATGGCTACACCTTC.

V usage is TRBV5-1 and J usage is TRBJ1-2, with TRBD1 identical over 10 bases. This CDR3 has 15 amino acids. J gave up 6 bases and V 4 bases, and 9 bases lay outside the gene matches. In germline, CDR1 is SGHRS, CDR2 YFSETQ. In nucleotides, the CDR3 is TGCGCCAGCAGCACGACAGGGGGCGTTGGTAATGGCTACACCTTC. This encodes CASSTTGGVGNGYTF.

This clone was observed a few times. The chain carries TRBV5-1 and TRBJ2-2; TRBD1 matches 12 bases. This CDR3 spans 16 amino acids. The J segment lost 7 bases and the V segment lost 2 bases, leaving 6 bases of the junction unmatched. Germline CDR1 is SGHRS and CDR2 is YFSETQ. The CDR3 loop reads CASSLGTGGRGGELFF. The CDR3 DNA sequence: TGCGCCAGCAGCTTAGGGACAGGGGGCCGAGGCGGGGAGCTGTTTTTT.

The chain joins TRBV19 to TRBJ2-3; D ambiguous. Germline CDR1 reads LNHDA; CDR2 reads SQIVND (reference sequence). The CDR3 is 13 amino acids. Deletions cut 5 bases from V and 2 bases from J, with 8 bases between. CDR3 bases: TGTGCCAGTAGTGCTTCACTCACAGATACGCAGTATTTT. Its protein is CASSASLTDTQYF.

The V and J genes are TRBV19 and TRBJ1-2; D might be TRBD1 (6 bases). Trimming cost V 11 bases and J 6 bases, with 16 bases left between them. This CDR3 contains 12 residues. CDR1 and CDR2 (germline): LNHDA, SQIVND (reference sequence). CDR3 nucleotides: TGTGCCGGATACAGGGTGAATGATGGCTACACCTTC. Translated, it gives CAGYRVNDGYTF.

This clone was observed a few times. The genes are TRBV27 and TRBJ2-2, with D possibly TRBD2 on 5 matching bases. V was trimmed by 2 bases and J by 4 bases, leaving 14 bases between them. CDR3 length: 16 residues. The V gene's germline CDR1 is MNHEY and CDR2 SMNVEV (reference sequence). The CDR3 protein is CASSLTPSWSTGELFF. CDR3 sequence (DNA): TGTGCCAGCAGTTTAACCCCTAGCTGGAGCACCGGGGAGCTGTTTTTT.

The gene calls are TRBV21-1 and TRBJ2-1; the table assigns TRBD1, which was not confirmed against the DNA. TRBV21-1 is assigned pseudogene status. There are 14 residues in the CDR3. CDR3 sequence reads: CASSKDRGANEQFF. The DNA of the CDR3 is TGTGCCAGCAGCAAGGACAGGGGAGCGAATGAGCAGTTCTTC.